The entry that follows covers one TCR beta chain sequence. The sample comes from a study of blood T cell repertoires in COVID-19. Overall study context: Acute and convalescent COVID-19 specimens originated in the United States, Italy and Spain. Nucleic acid was either cDNA or gDNA, and it came from T cells, B-cell-depleted T cells, or PBMCs.

In the study's own analysis: Estimation of nucleated cell counts was performed using reference gene primer amplification. Clones were read by immunoSEQ multiplex PCR, and TCRdb kept only the in-frame ones, dropping some. For V, J and clone size, that table is used; D and trimming come from the DNA. The sample holds about 160,000 clones; over 75% are singletons and the top ten take 1% to 1.5%. Sequencing was performed on peripheral blood. The TCR sequence derives from a man in his 60s who had recovered from COVID-19.

The chain's CDR3 is CATQNRDRGPPLHF. For the CDR3, the DNA is TGTGCCACCCAGAACCGGGACAGGGGGCCTCCCCTCCACTTT. The chain couples TRBV6-5 to TRBJ1-6, with 12 nucleotides matching TRBD1. The germline V gene encodes CDR1 MNHEY and CDR2 SVGAGI. Trimming cost V 10 bases and J 13 bases; bases outside gene matches: 11. There are 14 residues in the CDR3.